This T cell receptor (beta chain) comes out of a study of blood T cells in healthy people across ages. This CDR3 is 12 amino acids long. V was trimmed by 7 bases and J by 2 bases, leaving 5 bases between them. Germline V CDR1 and CDR2: MNHEY, SVGAGI. For the second PCR, which ran for roughly 7 to 11 cycles, a sample-barcoded 5' primer and a J-beta primer mix were used. TCRdb ran MiXCR on the 5' RACE reads and lists one entry per CDR3 protein. Of roughly 1,800,000 distinct CDR3 sequences in the sample, roughly 50% were seen once. The specimen sequenced was blood. The chain is built from TRBV6-5 and TRBJ2-2, with D uncertain. This TCR derives from a woman between 40 and 50 years old in good health. CDR3 sequence (DNA): TGTGCCAGCACCCCCAACACCGGGGAGCTGTTTTTT. It codes for CASTPNTGELFF.